This T cell receptor beta chain was identified during a study of blood T cell repertoires in COVID-19. Study-wide background: Acute and convalescent COVID-19 samples came from the United States, Italy and Spain. T cells, B-cell-depleted T cells, or PBMCs provided the cDNA or gDNA that served as material.

Original processing methods: For nucleated cells, counts were estimated from reference gene primer amplification. Clones were read by immunoSEQ multiplex PCR, and TCRdb kept only the in-frame ones, dropping some. V and J calls and clone size come straight from that table; D and trimming were deduced from the DNA. The sample lists 100,000 to 130,000 clones, about three quarters seen once, with less than 2% in the top ten. Germline lookup yields CDR1 GTSNPN and CDR2 SVGIG (reference sequence). V lost 3 bases and J 6 bases, leaving 15 bases between the germline ends. This CDR3 spans 13 amino acids. There are a few counts of this clone.

This TCR was sampled from a woman in her thirties or forties with acute or convalescent COVID-19. The material sequenced was peripheral blood. This chain uses TRBV30 with TRBJ2-7; D perhaps matches TRBD1 (5 bases). CDR3 nucleotide sequence: TGTGCCTGGAGCCTTACCCCAGGGTCCGAGCAGTACTTC. Protein: CAWSLTPGSEQYF.